Below are 9 T cell receptor beta chains sequenced from a single sample in a study of Graves' ophthalmopathy and Graves' hyperthyroidism. The sequenced template was RNA, covering the TCR beta CDR3 region. Following a first-round RT-PCR that used HTBI primers, a second-round multiplex PCR was carried out. TCRdb ran MiXCR on the multiplex PCR reads and lists one entry per CDR3 protein. Of 500,000 to 600,000 distinct CDR3 sequences in the sample, 39% are singletons; the top ten hold 3.5% to 5%. Specimen: peripheral blood or thyroid tissue (not recorded which). The receptors come from an adult man with Graves' hyperthyroidism.

CDR3 nucleotides: TGTGCCAGCAGCTTAGTAGGGCTGGGGGGCTATGAAAAACTGTTTTTT. This sequence encodes CASSLVGLGGYEKLFF. This chain uses TRBV7-2 with TRBJ1-4; perhaps TRBD1 as D (6 bases). This CDR3 contains 16 residues. CDR1 SGHTA and CDR2 FQGNSA come from the germline V gene. V was cut by 1 base and J by 6 bases, with 15 bases left in between.

This clonotype was picked up a small number of times. This rearrangement joins TRBV2 to TRBJ2-3, with 7 bases matching TRBD2. The CDR3 extends over 16 amino acids. Germline V lookup: CDR1 SNHLY, CDR2 FYNNEI. Trimming took 2 bases from V and 3 from J; bases not matched to a gene: 8. CDR3 sequence (DNA): TGTGCCAGCAGTGAATGGGGCGGGAGTGTAACAGATACGCAGTATTTT. Protein: CASSEWGGSVTDTQYF.

V gene TRBV5-6 combines with J gene TRBJ2-5, with D possibly TRBD2 on 5 matching bases. The V and J ends lost 4 bases and 4 bases respectively, with 11 bases between them. In germline, CDR1 is SGHDT, CDR2 YYEEEE. This CDR3 is 13 amino acids long. CDR3 bases: TGTGCCAGCAGCGCGTCTGCGGGAGAGACCCAGTACTTC. It specifies CASSASAGETQYF.

The chain combines TRBV7-9 with TRBJ1-2; D gene unclear. This CDR3 is built from 14 residues. Germline V gene sequence: CDR1 SEHNR, CDR2 FQNEAQ (reference sequence). V lost 1 base to trimming and J lost 4 bases, with 10 bases between them. CDR3 loop: CASSLGASSYGYTF. The CDR3, as DNA: TGTGCCAGCAGCTTAGGAGCCAGCTCCTATGGCTACACCTTC.

As for this clonotype: A read error may be the cause here, since a much bigger clone is one base away. V is TRBV14 and J is TRBJ1-2; D gene unclear. Trimming took 1 base from V and 4 from J, leaving 13 bases between them. The germline V gene has CDR1 SGHDN and CDR2 FVKESK. This CDR3 is 15 amino acids long. The CDR3 DNA sequence: TGTGCCAGCAGCCAAGGTCTTGGGATCGGCTATGGCTACACCTTC. Translation: CASSQGLGIGYGYTF.

The V and J genes are TRBV29-1 and TRBJ2-1; no reliable D call. The germline CDR1 and CDR2 sequences are SQVTM and ANQGSEA. CDR3 length: 12 residues. Trimming shortened V by 0 bases and J by 12 bases, and 12 bases separated the two germline ends. The DNA for the CDR3 is TGCAGCGTTGAAGATGGTAGGGTGGGGCAGTTCTTC. Encoded protein: CSVEDGRVGQFF.

This clonotype was observed at least ten times. In DNA, the CDR3 is TGCAGTGCTAGAGCCCCCCTCACCAGGAACACTGAAGCTTTCTTT. This translates into CSARAPLTRNTEAFF. The chain recombines TRBV20-1 with TRBJ1-1; D is undetermined. The CDR3 is made up of 15 amino acids. V lost 1 base, J lost 1 base, and 13 bases lay in between. Germline loops: CDR1 DFQATT, CDR2 SNEGSKA (reference sequence).

Only a few counts were recorded for this clonotype. The chain is built from TRBV19 and TRBJ2-3; D not resolved. This CDR3 region has 15 residues. Per the germline V gene, CDR1 is LNHDA and CDR2 is SQIVND (reference sequence). The germline V and J ends were trimmed by 6 bases and 6 bases, with 19 bases remaining between them. CDR3 sequence: CASSTFDSFADTQYF. The DNA for the CDR3 is TGTGCCAGTAGCACCTTTGACTCGTTCGCGGATACGCAGTATTTT.

This clonotype was observed at least ten times. This rearrangement joins TRBV2 to TRBJ2-7; 10 positions match TRBD1. After removal of 6 bases from V and 4 bases from J, the junction contained 9 bases not matched to a gene. CDR3 length equals 15 residues. Germline V gene data show CDR1 as SNHLY and CDR2 as FYNNEI. The DNA for the CDR3 is TGTGCCAGCAGCGAAAACCCGGGACAGGGGTACGAGCAGTACTTC. Protein: CASSENPGQGYEQYF.